The rows below give T cell receptor beta chains drawn from one sample of a study of regulatory T cells in long-lasting Graves disease. TCRdb processed the multiplex PCR reads anew with MiXCR; each CDR3 protein has one entry. The repertoire holds 400,000 to 500,000 distinct CDR3 sequences, with roughly 23% as singletons. This specimen consisted of peripheral blood mononuclear cells (PBMCs), obtained when the disease was refractory, from a patient treated with antithyroid drugs. Every receptor here comes from a female donor with Graves disease. The CDR3 runs from the conserved cysteine through the conserved F or W. A D gene is named only where the DNA matches it firmly. Part of the rows lack a size; the others show once, few, many or a class for expanded clones.

V gene,clone size,D gene,J gene,CDR3 DNA,CDR3 protein
TRBV7-9,many,.,TRBJ1-1,TGTGCCAGCAGCTTAGTACGGGGGGCGATGAACACTGAAGCTTTCTTT,CASSLVRGAMNTEAFF
TRBV15,many,.,TRBJ1-5,TGTGCCACCAGCAGAGATCCCCGGAAAAGGGACAATCAGCCCCAGCATTTT,CATSRDPRKRDNQPQHF
TRBV9,.,.,TRBJ2-5,TGTGCCAGCAGCCCCTCTGCAGGGGGGGACTCGGAGACCCAGTACTTC,CASSPSAGGDSETQYF
TRBV29-1,few,.,TRBJ2-2,TGCAGCGTTGCGGCGAACACCGGGGAGCTGTTTTTT,CSVAANTGELFF
TRBV14,few,TRBD1,TRBJ1-4,TGTGCCAGCAGCCCCGGTCGTAGGACAGGGTATGAAAAACTGTTTTTT,CASSPGRRTGYEKLFF
TRBV20-1,few,.,TRBJ2-7,TGCAGTGCTAGGTGGGCAGGGTCCCACGAGCAGTACTTC,CSARWAGSHEQYF
TRBV9,few,TRBD1,TRBJ1-1,TGTGCCAGCAGCGGGGGGACAGGGCCACGCTCTGAAGCTTTCTTT,CASSGGTGPRSEAFF
TRBV6-5,few,.,TRBJ1-2,TGTGCCAGCAGTTACCGTCAGGGGAACGGCTACACCTTC,CASSYRQGNGYTF
TRBV20-1,many,.,TRBJ2-5,TGCAGTGCGAGACGGGGTATGGAGACCCAGTACTTC,CSARRGMETQYF
TRBV12-3/TRBV12-4,.,.,TRBJ2-5,TGTGCCAGCAGTTTCCGGGCGAACCAAGAGACCCAGTACTTC,CASSFRANQETQYF
TRBV10-3,many,.,TRBJ2-2,TGTGCCATCAGTGACAGGGTTGCCGGGGAGCTGTTTTTT,CAISDRVAGELFF
TRBV15,.,.,TRBJ2-7,TGTGCCACCAGCAGAGGGGCGGAAGAGCAGTACTTC,CATSRGAEEQYF
TRBV9,few,TRBD1,TRBJ2-7,TGTGCCAGCAGCATGAGTAAGGGACAGGGGACTAAGGAGCAGTACTTC,CASSMSKGQGTKEQYF
TRBV28,many,TRBD1,TRBJ2-7,TGTGCCAGCAGTGACTCGGGACAGGGTAACCACGAGCAGTACTTC,CASSDSGQGNHEQYF
TRBV28,many,TRBD1,TRBJ2-7,TGTGCCAGCAGAACAGGGGTGGGGACCTACGAGCAGTACTTC,CASRTGVGTYEQYF
TRBV7-2,many,.,TRBJ2-7,TGTGCCAGCAGGCAAGGGAGTTTTGGGTGGGGAGATTCCTACGAGCAGTACTTC,CASRQGSFGWGDSYEQYF
TRBV27,.,TRBD2,TRBJ2-7,TGTGCCAGCAGTTTAAGCGGGAACTCCTACGGGCAGTACTTC,CASSLSGNSYGQYF
TRBV5-1,few,.,TRBJ2-5,TGCGCCAGCAGCTCTTCTCCTAGCGAAGAGACCCAGTACTTC,CASSSSPSEETQYF
TRBV2,.,TRBD2,TRBJ2-3,TGTGCCAGGACTAGCGGGAGTGCAGATACGCAGTATTTT,CARTSGSADTQYF
TRBV7-9,.,.,TRBJ2-3,TGTGCCAGCACCTTGGGGGGAGATACGCAGTATTTT,CASTLGGDTQYF
TRBV28,many,TRBD2,TRBJ2-7,TGTGCCAGCAGCTCCTGGACCTATTATAGCGGGAGCCACGAGCAGTACTTC,CASSSWTYYSGSHEQYF
TRBV6-1,many,TRBD2,TRBJ2-3,TGTGCCAGCAGCCGCAAGCGGGAGACTAGCACAGATACGCAGTATTTT,CASSRKRETSTDTQYF
TRBV5-1,many,.,TRBJ1-5,TGCGCCAGCAGCTTGTTGTGGGAAGAGAGAAATAGCAATCAGCCCCAGCATTTT,CASSLLWEERNSNQPQHF
TRBV5-5,many,.,TRBJ1-1,TGTGCCAGCAGTAGGACAGTAGCTACTGAAGCTTTCTTT,CASSRTVATEAFF
TRBV4-1,.,TRBD1,TRBJ1-6,TGCGCCAGCGCGTCGGGACAGGGGAATTCACCCCTCCACTTT,CASASGQGNSPLHF
TRBV2,many,TRBD1,TRBJ2-5,TGTGCCAGCAGTGCTAGACAGGGTGGCGGAGAGACCCAGTACTTC,CASSARQGGGETQYF
TRBV4-1,.,.,TRBJ2-7,TGCGCCAGCAGCCAAGATAACAGGGCCTTTGAGCAGTACTTC,CASSQDNRAFEQYF